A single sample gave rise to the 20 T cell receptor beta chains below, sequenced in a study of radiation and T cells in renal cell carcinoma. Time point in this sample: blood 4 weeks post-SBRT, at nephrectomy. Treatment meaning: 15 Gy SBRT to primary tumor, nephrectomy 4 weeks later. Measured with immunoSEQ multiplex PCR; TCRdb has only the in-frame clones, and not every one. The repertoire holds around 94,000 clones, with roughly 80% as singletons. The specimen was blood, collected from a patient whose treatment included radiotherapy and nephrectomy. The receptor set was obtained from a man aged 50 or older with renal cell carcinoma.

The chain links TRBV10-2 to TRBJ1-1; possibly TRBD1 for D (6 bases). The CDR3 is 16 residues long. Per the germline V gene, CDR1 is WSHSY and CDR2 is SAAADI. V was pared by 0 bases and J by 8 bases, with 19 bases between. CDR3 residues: CASSESGGQGREEAFF. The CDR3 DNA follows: TGCGCCAGCAGTGAGTCAGGCGGGCAGGGGCGGGAAGAAGCTTTCTTT.

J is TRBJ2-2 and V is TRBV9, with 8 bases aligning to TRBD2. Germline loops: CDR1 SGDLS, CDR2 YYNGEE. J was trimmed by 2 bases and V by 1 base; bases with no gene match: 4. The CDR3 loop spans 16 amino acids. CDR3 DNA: TGTGCCAGCAGCGTACAAGCGGGGGATAACACCGGGGAGCTGTTTTTT. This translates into CASSVQAGDNTGELFF.

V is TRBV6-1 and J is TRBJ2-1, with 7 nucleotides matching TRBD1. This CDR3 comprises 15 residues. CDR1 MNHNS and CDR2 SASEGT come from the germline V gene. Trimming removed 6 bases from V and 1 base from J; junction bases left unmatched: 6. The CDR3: CASSITGVSYNEQFF. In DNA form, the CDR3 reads TGTGCCAGCAGCATCACAGGGGTGTCCTACAATGAGCAGTTCTTC.

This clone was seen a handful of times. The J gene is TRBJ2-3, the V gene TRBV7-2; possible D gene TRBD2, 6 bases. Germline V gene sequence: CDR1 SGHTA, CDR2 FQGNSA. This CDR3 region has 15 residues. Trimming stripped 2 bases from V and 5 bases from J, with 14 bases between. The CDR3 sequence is CASSLTAQAGDTQYF. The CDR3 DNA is TGTGCCAGCAGCTTAACAGCACAAGCGGGAGATACGCAGTATTTT.

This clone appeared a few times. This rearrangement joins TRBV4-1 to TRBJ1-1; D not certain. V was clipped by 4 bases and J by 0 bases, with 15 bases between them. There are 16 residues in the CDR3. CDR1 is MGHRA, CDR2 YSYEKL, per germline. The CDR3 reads CASSLPKGQVNTEAFF. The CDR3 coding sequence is TGCGCCAGCAGCCTACCAAAAGGTCAGGTGAACACTGAAGCTTTCTTT.

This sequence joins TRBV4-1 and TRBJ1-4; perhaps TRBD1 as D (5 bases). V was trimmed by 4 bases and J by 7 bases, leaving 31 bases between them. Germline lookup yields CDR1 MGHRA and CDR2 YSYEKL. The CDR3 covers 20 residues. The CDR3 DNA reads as TGCGCCAGCAGCCCTTCCCAGTCCCAGGTCGTGGGGCAGAGGGGTGAAAAACTGTTTTTT. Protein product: CASSPSQSQVVGQRGEKLFF.

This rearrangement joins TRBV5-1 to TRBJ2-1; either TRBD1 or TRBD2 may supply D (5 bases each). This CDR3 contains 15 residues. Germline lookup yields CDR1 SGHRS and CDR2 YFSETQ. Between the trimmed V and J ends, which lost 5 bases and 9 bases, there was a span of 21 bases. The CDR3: CASRTPSSRRGEQFF. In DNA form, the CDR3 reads TGCGCCAGCAGGACCCCCTCTAGCAGAAGGGGTGAGCAGTTCTTC.

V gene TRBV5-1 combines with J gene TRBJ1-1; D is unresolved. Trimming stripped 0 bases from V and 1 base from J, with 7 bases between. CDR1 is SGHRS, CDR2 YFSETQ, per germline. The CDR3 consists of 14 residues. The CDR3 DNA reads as TGCGCCAGCAGCTTGGATCTTTCGAACACTGAAGCTTTCTTT. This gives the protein CASSLDLSNTEAFF.

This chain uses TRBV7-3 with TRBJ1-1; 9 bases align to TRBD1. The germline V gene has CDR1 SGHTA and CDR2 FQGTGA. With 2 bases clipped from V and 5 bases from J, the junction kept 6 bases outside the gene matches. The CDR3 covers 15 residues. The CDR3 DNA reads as TGTGCCAGCAGCTTATCTAGGACAGGGGTGACTGAAGCTTTCTTT. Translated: CASSLSRTGVTEAFF.

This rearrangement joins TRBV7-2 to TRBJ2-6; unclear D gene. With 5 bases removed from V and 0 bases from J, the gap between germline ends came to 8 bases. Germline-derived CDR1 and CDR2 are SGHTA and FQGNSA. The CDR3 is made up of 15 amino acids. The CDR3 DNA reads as TGTGCCAGCAGCCCAGGATACTCTGGGGCCAACGTCCTGACTTTC. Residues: CASSPGYSGANVLTF. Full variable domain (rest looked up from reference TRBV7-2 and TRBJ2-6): GAGVSQSPSNKVTEKGKDVELRCDPISGHTALYWYRQSLGQGLEFLIYFQGNSAPDKSGLPSDRFSAERTGGSVSTLTIQRTQQEDSAVYLCASSPGYSGANVLTFGAGSRLTVL.

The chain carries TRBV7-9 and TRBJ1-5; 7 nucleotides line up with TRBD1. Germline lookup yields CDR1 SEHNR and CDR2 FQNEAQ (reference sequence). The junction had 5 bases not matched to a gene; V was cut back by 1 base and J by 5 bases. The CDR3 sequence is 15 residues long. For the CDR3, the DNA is TGTGCCAGCAGCTTAGGCGGGACAGTCGATCAGCCCCAGCATTTT. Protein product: CASSLGGTVDQPQHF. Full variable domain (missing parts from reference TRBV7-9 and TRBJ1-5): DTGVSQNPRHKITKRGQNVTFRCDPISEHNRLYWYRQTLGQGPEFLTYFQNEAQLEKSRLLSDRFSAERPKGSFSTLEIQRTEQGDSAMYLCASSLGGTVDQPQHFGDGTRLSIL.

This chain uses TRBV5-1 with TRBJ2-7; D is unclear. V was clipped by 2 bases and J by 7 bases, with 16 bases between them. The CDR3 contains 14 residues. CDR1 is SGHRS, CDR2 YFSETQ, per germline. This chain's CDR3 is CASSFTGPIGEQYF. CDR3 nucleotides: TGCGCCAGCAGCTTCACTGGTCCTATCGGGGAGCAGTACTTC.

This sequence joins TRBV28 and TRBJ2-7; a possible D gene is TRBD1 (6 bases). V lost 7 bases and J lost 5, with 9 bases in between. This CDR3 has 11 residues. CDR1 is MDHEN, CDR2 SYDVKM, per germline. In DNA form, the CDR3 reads TGTGCCAGCATAGGGGGTGACGAGCAGTACTTC. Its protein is CASIGGDEQYF.

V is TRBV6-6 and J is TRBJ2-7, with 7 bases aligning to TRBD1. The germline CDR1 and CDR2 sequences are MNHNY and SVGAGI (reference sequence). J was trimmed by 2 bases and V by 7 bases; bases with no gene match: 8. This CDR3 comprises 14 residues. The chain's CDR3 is CASTSPTGAYEQYF. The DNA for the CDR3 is TGTGCCAGCACATCCCCAACAGGGGCCTACGAGCAGTACTTC.

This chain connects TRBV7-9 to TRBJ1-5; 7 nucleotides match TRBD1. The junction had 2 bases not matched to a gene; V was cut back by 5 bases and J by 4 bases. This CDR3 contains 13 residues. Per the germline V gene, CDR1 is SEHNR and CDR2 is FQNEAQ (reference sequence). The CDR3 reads CASSEGANQPQHF. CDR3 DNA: TGTGCCAGCAGCGAGGGGGCGAATCAGCCCCAGCATTTT.

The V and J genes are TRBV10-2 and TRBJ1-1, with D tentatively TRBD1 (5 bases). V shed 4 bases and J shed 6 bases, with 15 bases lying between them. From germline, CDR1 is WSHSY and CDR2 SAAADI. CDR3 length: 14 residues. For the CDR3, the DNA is TGCGCCAGCAGTGCTGCAGGGCTGGGGGCTGAAGCTTTCTTT. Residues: CASSAAGLGAEAFF.

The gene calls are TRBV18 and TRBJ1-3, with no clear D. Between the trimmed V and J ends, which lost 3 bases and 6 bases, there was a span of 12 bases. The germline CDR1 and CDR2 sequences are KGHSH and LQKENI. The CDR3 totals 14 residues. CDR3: CASSPVTTANTIYF. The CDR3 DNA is TGTGCCAGCTCACCCGTTACGACGGCAAACACCATATATTTT.

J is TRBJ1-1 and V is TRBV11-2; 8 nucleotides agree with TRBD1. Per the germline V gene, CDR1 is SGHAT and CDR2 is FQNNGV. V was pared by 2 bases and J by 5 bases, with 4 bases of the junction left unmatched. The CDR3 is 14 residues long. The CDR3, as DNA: TGTGCCAGCAGCTTACAGGGGGCTGTAACTGAAGCTTTCTTT. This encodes CASSLQGAVTEAFF.

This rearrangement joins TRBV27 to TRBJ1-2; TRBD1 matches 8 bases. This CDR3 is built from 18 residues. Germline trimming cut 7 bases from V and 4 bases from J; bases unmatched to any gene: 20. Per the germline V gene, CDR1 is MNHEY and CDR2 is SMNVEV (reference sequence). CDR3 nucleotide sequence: TGTGCCAGCAAATTGATCGGGACAGGAACCCCTGGAAGCTATGGCTACACCTTC. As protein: CASKLIGTGTPGSYGYTF.

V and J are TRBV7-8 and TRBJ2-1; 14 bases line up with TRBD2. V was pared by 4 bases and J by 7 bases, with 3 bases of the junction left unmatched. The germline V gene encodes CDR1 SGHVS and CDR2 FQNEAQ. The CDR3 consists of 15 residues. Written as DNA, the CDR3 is TGTGCCAGCAGCTCTGGACTAGCGGGGGGTAATGAGCAGTTCTTC. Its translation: CASSSGLAGGNEQFF.